This T cell receptor beta chain was sequenced in a study of control samples from healthy donors and cancer patients. The method was immunoSEQ multiplex PCR; TCRdb's version includes in-frame clones alone and lacks a portion of them. The profile covers about 90,000 clones, with more than 80% appearing a single time and approximately 1.5% taken by the ten largest. The CDR3 contains 12 residues. The germline V gene encodes CDR1 SEHNR and CDR2 FQNEAQ (reference sequence). V lost 3 bases and J lost 6, with 9 bases in between. Sequenced material: blood. The sequence came from a woman in her twenties or thirties in good health. V usage is TRBV7-9 and J usage is TRBJ2-7; D possibly corresponds to TRBD1 (5 bases). The CDR3 coding sequence is TGTGCCAGCAGCTTTGCAGGGTCCGAGCAGTACTTC. Encoded protein: CASSFAGSEQYF.